This T cell receptor beta chain was captured by sequencing in a study of response to subunit inactivated influenza vaccine. One entry per CDR3 protein, called by TCRdb with MiXCR from the RT-PCR reads. The sample holds approximately 170,000 distinct CDR3 sequences, about 15% seen once. Here the sequenced sample was CD8+ T cells sorted from PBMCs, taken around 5 days after vaccination. The TCR was taken from a man aged 50 to 60 who received an inactivated influenza vaccine.

The CDR3 reads CASINIPTANTGELFF. CDR3 bases: TGTGCCAGCATCAATATTCCGACAGCGAACACCGGGGAGCTGTTTTTT. This chain connects TRBV7-9 to TRBJ2-2; possibly TRBD1 for D (5 bases). V was cut by 7 bases and J by 0 bases, with 15 bases left in between. CDR1 and CDR2 from the germline V gene are SEHNR and FQNEAQ (reference sequence). The CDR3 totals 16 residues.